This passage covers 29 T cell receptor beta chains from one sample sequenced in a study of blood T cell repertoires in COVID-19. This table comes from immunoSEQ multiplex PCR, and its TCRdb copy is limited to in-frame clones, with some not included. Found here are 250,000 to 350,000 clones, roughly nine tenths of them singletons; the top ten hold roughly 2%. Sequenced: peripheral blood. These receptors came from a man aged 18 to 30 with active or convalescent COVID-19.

CDR3 coding DNA: TGTGCCAGCAGATCGACAGGCCCTCAGCCCCAGCATTTT. Its translation is CASRSTGPQPQHF. The chain has TRBV6-6 and TRBJ1-5; a possible D gene is TRBD1 (6 bases). The germline V gene encodes CDR1 MNHNY and CDR2 SVGAGI (reference sequence). The CDR3 consists of 13 residues. The V gene lost 6 bases and the J gene lost 6 bases, with 12 bases spanning the gap.

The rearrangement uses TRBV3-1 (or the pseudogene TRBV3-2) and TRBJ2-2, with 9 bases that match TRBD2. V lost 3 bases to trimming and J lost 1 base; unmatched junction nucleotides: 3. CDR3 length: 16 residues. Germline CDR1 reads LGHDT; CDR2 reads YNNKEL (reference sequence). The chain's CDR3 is CASSQRGGKNTGELFF. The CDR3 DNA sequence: TGTGCCAGCAGCCAGCGGGGGGGCAAGAACACCGGGGAGCTGTTTTTT.

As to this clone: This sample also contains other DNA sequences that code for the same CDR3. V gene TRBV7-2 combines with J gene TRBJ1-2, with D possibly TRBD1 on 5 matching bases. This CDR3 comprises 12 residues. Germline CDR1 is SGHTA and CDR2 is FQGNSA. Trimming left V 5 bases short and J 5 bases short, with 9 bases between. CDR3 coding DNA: TGTGCCAGCAGCCCAGACAGATATGGCTACACCTTC. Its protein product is CASSPDRYGYTF.

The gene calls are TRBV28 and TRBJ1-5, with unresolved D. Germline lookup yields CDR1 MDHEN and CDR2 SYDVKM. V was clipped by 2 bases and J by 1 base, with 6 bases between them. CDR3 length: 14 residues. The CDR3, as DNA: TGTGCCAGCAGTTTAATAGTAAGCAATCAGCCCCAGCATTTT. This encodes CASSLIVSNQPQHF.

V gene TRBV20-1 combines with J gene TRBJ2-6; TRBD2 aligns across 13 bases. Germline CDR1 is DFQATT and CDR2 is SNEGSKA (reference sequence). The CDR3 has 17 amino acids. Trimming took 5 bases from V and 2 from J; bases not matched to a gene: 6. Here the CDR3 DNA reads TGCAGTGCTCGTGACGGACTAGCGGGAGCTGGGGCCAACGTCCTGACTTTC. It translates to CSARDGLAGAGANVLTF.

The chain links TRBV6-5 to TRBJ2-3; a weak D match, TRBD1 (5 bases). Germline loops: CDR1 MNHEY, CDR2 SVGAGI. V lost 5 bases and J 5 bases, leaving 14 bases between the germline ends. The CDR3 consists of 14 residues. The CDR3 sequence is CASSPGSQGDTQYF. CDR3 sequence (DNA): TGTGCCAGCAGTCCCGGTTCCCAGGGAGATACGCAGTATTTT.

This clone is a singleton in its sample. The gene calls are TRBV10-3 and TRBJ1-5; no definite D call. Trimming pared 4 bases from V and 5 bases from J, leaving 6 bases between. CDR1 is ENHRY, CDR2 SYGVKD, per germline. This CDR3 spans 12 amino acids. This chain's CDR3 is CAISAGDQPQHF. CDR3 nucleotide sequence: TGTGCCATCAGTGCCGGGGATCAGCCCCAGCATTTT.

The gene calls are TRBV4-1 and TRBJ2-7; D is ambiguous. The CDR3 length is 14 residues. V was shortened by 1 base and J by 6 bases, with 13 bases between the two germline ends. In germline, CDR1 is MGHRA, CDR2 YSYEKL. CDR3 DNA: TGCGCCAGCAGCCAAGTGAGGTTGCAGTCCGAGCAGTACTTC. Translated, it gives CASSQVRLQSEQYF.

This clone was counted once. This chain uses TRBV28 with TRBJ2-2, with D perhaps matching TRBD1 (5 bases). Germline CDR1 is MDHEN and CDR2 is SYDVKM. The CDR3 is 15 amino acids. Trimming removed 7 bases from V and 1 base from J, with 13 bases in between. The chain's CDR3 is CASTRSQGNTGELFF. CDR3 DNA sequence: TGTGCCAGCACCCGGAGCCAGGGGAACACCGGGGAGCTGTTTTTT.

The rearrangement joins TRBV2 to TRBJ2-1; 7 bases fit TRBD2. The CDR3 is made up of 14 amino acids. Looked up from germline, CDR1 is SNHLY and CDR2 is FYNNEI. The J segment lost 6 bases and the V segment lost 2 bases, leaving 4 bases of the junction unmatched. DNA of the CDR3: TGTGCCAGCAGTGAATTGCGGACTAGCAATGAGCAGTTCTTC. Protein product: CASSELRTSNEQFF.

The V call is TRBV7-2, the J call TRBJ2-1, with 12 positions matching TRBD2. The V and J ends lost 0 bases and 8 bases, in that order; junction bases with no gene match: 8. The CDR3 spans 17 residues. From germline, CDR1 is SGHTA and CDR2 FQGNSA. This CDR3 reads CASSLALGLAGKDEQFF. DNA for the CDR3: TGTGCCAGCAGCTTAGCCCTAGGACTAGCGGGAAAAGATGAGCAGTTCTTC.

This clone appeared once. The CDR3 DNA follows: TGTGCCAGCAGCCAAGAACTAGCGGGGTACTACGAGCAGTACTTC. It specifies CASSQELAGYYEQYF. V gene TRBV3-1 (or the pseudogene TRBV3-2) combines with J gene TRBJ2-7, with TRBD2 matching over 10 bases. CDR1 is LGHDT and CDR2 is YNNKEL in the germline V gene (reference sequence). V gave up 0 bases and J gave up 3 bases; unmatched junction bases: 2. The CDR3 spans 15 residues.

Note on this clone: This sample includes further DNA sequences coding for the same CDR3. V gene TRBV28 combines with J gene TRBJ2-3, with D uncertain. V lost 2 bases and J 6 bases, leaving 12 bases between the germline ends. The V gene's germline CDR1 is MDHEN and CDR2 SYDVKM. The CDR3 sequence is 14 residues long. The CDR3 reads CASSLRQLGDTQYF. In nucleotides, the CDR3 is TGTGCCAGCAGTTTACGGCAGCTAGGCGATACGCAGTATTTT.

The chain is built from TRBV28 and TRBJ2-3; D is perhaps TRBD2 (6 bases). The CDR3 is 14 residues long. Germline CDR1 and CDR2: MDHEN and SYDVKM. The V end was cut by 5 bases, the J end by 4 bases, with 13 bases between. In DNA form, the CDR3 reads TGTGCCAGCAGTCTCCCCGGAGGGGCAGATACGCAGTATTTT. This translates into CASSLPGGADTQYF.

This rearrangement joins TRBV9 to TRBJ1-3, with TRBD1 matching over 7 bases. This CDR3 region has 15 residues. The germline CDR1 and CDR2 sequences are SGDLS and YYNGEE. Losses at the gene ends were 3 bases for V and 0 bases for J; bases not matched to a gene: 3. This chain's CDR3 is CASSAGTDSGNTIYF. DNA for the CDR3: TGTGCCAGCAGCGCTGGGACAGACTCTGGAAACACCATATATTTT.

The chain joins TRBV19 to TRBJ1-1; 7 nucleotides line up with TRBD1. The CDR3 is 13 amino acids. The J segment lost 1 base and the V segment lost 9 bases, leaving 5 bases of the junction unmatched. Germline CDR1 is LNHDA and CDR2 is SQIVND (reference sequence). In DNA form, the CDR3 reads TGTGCCAGCCGCGGGACAGAGAACACTGAAGCTTTCTTT. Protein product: CASRGTENTEAFF.

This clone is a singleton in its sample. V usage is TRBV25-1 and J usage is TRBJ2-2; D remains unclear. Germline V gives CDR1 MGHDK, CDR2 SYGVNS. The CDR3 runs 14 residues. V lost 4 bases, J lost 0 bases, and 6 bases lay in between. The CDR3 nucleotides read TGTGCCAGCAGTGGGAGCCCGAACACCGGGGAGCTGTTTTTT. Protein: CASSGSPNTGELFF.

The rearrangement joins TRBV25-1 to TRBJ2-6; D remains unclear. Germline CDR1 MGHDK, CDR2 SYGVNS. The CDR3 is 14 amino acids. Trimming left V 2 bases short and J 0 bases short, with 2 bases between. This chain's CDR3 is CASSELSGANVLTF. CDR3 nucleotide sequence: TGTGCCAGCAGTGAACTCTCTGGGGCCAACGTCCTGACTTTC.

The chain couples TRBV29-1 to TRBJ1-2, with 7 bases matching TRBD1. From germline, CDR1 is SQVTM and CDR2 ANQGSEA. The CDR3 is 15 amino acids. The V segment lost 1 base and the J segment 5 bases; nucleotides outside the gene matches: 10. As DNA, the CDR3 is TGCAGCGTTGAAGTTCGGGTTAGGGGGCAGTATGGCTACACCTTC. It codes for CSVEVRVRGQYGYTF.

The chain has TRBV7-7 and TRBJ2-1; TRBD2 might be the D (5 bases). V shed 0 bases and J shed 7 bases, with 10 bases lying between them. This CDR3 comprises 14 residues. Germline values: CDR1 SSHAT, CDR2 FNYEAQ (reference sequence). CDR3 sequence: CASSLAGASNEQFF. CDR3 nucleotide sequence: TGTGCCAGCAGCTTAGCGGGAGCGAGTAATGAGCAGTTCTTC. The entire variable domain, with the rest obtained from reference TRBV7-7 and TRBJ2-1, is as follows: GAGVSQSPRYKVTKRGQDVTLRCDPISSHATLYWYQQALGQGPEFLTYFNYEAQPDKSGLPSDRFSAERPEGSISTLTIQRTEQRDSAMYRCASSLAGASNEQFFGPGTRLTVL.

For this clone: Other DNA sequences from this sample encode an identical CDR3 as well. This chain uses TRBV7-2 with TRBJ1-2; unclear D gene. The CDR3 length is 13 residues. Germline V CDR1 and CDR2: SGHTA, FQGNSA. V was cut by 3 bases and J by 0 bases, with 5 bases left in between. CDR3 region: CASSLGANYGYTF. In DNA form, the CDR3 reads TGTGCCAGCAGCTTGGGAGCTAACTATGGCTACACCTTC.

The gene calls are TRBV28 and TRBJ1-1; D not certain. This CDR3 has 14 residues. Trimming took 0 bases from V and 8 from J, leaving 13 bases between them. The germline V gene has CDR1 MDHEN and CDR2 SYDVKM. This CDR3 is CASSLWVGQTEAFF. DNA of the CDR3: TGTGCCAGCAGTTTATGGGTTGGGCAGACCGAAGCTTTCTTT.

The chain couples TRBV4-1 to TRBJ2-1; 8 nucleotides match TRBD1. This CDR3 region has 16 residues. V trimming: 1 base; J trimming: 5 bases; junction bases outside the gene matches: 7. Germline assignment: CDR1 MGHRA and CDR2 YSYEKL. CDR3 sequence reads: CASSQVRDRFHNEQFF. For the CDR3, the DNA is TGCGCCAGCAGCCAAGTCCGGGACAGGTTCCACAATGAGCAGTTCTTC.

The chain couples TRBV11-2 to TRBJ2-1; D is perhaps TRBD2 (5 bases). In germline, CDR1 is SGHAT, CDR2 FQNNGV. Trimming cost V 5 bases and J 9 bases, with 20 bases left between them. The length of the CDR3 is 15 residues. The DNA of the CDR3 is TGTGCCAGCAGCCTCCCAGGCCTAGCAGGTAGTGAGCAGTTCTTC. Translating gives CASSLPGLAGSEQFF. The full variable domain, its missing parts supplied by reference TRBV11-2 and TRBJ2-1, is EAGVAQSPRYKIIEKRQSVAFWCNPISGHATLYWYQQILGQGPKLLIQFQNNGVVDDSQLPKDRFSAERLKGVDSTLKIQPAKLEDSAVYLCASSLPGLAGSEQFFGPGTRLTVL.

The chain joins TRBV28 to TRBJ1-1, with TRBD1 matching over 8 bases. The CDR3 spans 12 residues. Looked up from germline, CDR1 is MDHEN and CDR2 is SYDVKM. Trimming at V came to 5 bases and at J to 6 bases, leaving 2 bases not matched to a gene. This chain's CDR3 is CASSRTGSEAFF. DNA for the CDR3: TGTGCCAGCAGTAGGACAGGGTCTGAAGCTTTCTTT.

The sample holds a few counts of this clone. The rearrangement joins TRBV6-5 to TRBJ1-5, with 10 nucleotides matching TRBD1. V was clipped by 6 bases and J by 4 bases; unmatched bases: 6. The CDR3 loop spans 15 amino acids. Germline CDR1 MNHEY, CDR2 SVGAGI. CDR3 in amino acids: CASSETGGGNQPQHF. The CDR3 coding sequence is TGTGCCAGCAGCGAGACAGGGGGCGGAAATCAGCCCCAGCATTTT.

CDR3 nucleotide sequence: TGTGCCAGTAGTACACTGGCGGGACTAGTAGGCGAGCAGTACTTC. Translated, it gives CASSTLAGLVGEQYF. The rearrangement joins TRBV19 to TRBJ2-7; 8 nucleotides line up with TRBD2. The trim removed 4 bases at V and 6 bases at J, leaving 11 bases unmatched. Germline V gene lookup returns CDR1 LNHDA and CDR2 SQIVND (reference sequence). The CDR3 is 15 amino acids.

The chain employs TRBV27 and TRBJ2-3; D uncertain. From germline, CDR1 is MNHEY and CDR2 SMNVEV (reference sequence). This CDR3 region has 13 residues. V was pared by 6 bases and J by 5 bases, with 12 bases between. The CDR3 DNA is TGTGCCAGCAGCCAACTGCCCGTAGATACGCAGTATTTT. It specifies CASSQLPVDTQYF.

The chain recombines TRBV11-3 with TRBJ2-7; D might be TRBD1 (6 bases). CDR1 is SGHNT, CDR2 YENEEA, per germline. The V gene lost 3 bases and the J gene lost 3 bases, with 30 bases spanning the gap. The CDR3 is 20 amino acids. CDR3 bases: TGTGCCAGCAGCTTCCCCTGGCCGACAGGCCCGGGCCGCGCTAACTACGAGCAGTACTTC. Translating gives CASSFPWPTGPGRANYEQYF.